These T cell receptor beta chains were read from a single sample in a study of T cells in Graves' hyperthyroidism and ophthalmopathy. Each CDR3 protein gets one entry after TCRdb re-called the multiplex PCR reads with MiXCR. The sample comprises 550,000 to 800,000 distinct CDR3 sequences, approximately 15% of which are singletons, and about 16% rests with the top ten. The sample taken for sequencing was blood. The receptors stem from a man between 45 and 60 years old with Graves' hyperthyroidism. CDR3s include the opening cysteine and the closing phenylalanine or tryptophan. A D gene is named only where the DNA matches it firmly. Clone size is stated in some rows and not others, as once, few, many or a class when expanded.

TRBJ1-1 | TRBV19 | . | . | CASSSSLGAEAFF | TGTGCCAGTAGTTCTTCCCTAGGCGCCGAAGCTTTCTTT
TRBJ1-5 | TRBV19 | few | . | CASNREWDQPQHF | TGTGCCTCCAACAGGGAATGGGATCAGCCCCAGCATTTT
TRBJ2-1 | TRBV2 | once | TRBD2 | CASRETSGSPNEQFF | TGTGCCAGCAGAGAGACTAGCGGGAGTCCCAATGAGCAGTTCTTC
TRBJ2-1 | TRBV28 | many | TRBD2 | CASRSSGRSYNEQFF | TGTGCCAGCAGGTCTAGCGGGCGCTCCTACAATGAGCAGTTCTTC
TRBJ2-7 | TRBV19 | few | . | CASARGDTQREQYF | TGTGCCAGTGCCCGGGGGGACACCCAACGGGAGCAGTACTTC
TRBJ2-5 | TRBV12-3/TRBV12-4 | few | . | CASSFMPGETQYF | TGTGCCAGCAGTTTTATGCCAGGGGAGACCCAGTACTTC
TRBJ2-3 | TRBV6-1 | . | . | CASSEVLSQSAQYF | TGTGCCAGCAGTGAAGTATTATCCCAATCAGCGCAGTATTTT
TRBJ2-1 | TRBV10-3 | few | TRBD1 | CAINDRVDNEQFF | TGTGCCATCAACGACAGGGTAGACAATGAGCAGTTCTTC
TRBJ1-4 | TRBV27 | few | TRBD1 | CASSSSDRGGVKLFF | TGTGCCAGCAGTTCCTCAGACAGGGGGGGAGTAAAACTGTTTTTT
TRBJ2-1 | TRBV20-1 | many | TRBD2 | CSARGGTSGRNYNEQFF | TGCAGTGCTAGAGGTGGCACTAGCGGGAGAAACTACAATGAGCAGTTCTTC
TRBJ2-7 | TRBV11-2 | . | TRBD1 | CASSPRTGGTYEQYF | TGTGCCAGCAGCCCCCGGACAGGGGGCACTTACGAGCAGTACTTC
TRBJ2-1 | TRBV20-1 | many | . | CSAPRTLRNEQFF | TGCAGTGCTCCCCGAACCTTGAGGAATGAGCAGTTCTTC
TRBJ2-2 | TRBV29-1 | . | TRBD2 | CSVELAGLGTGELFF | TGCAGCGTTGAATTAGCGGGCCTGGGCACCGGGGAGCTGTTTTTT
TRBJ1-1 | TRBV27 | many | TRBD1 | CASIPTGRRNTEAFF | TGTGCCAGCATCCCGACAGGGCGTAGGAACACTGAAGCTTTCTTT
TRBJ2-2 | TRBV12-5 | few | TRBD1 | CASGLSPGQGGTGELFF | TGTGCTAGTGGTTTGTCACCGGGACAGGGAGGCACCGGGGAGCTGTTTTTT
TRBJ1-2 | TRBV18 | . | . | CASSLEDRANYGYTF | TGTGCCAGCTCACTAGAAGACCGAGCTAACTATGGCTACACCTTC
TRBJ2-5 | TRBV9 | many | TRBD2 | CASSVGSGRAEGETQYF | TGTGCCAGCAGCGTAGGTAGCGGGAGGGCCGAGGGTGAGACCCAGTACTTC
TRBJ2-7 | TRBV27 | many | TRBD2 | CASRLLEAGGPDEQYF | TGTGCCAGCAGGCTACTCGAGGCGGGAGGGCCAGATGAGCAGTACTTC
TRBJ2-4 | TRBV6-1 | many | TRBD2 | CASSLAGLAKNIQYF | TGTGCCAGCAGCCTAGCGGGACTAGCCAAAAACATTCAGTACTTC
TRBJ1-4 | TRBV12-3/TRBV12-4 | many | . | CASSFARGLLFF | TGTGCCAGCAGTTTCGCCAGGGGTTTACTGTTTTTT
TRBJ1-5 | TRBV7-9 | few | TRBD1 | CASSLSGGDVQPQHF | TGTGCCAGCAGCTTATCAGGGGGCGACGTTCAGCCCCAGCATTTT
TRBJ1-1 | TRBV12-3/TRBV12-4 | many | . | CASSLASGARLGEAFF | TGTGCCAGCAGTTTAGCCTCGGGGGCCAGACTAGGTGAAGCTTTCTTT
TRBJ1-1 | TRBV19 | . | . | CASSISAATNTEAFF | TGTGCCAGTAGTATTTCGGCAGCGACGAACACTGAAGCTTTCTTT
TRBJ2-5 | TRBV7-9 | . | . | CASSSRGDSETQYF | TGTGCCAGCAGCTCTAGAGGGGATTCGGAGACCCAGTACTTC
TRBJ2-1 | TRBV30 | few | . | CAWNTWPLNNEQFF | TGTGCCTGGAATACATGGCCCCTCAACAATGAGCAGTTCTTC
TRBJ2-5 | TRBV3-1 | . | . | CASRLGSWQETQYF | TGTGCCAGCAGGCTGGGGAGTTGGCAAGAGACCCAGTACTTC
TRBJ1-2 | TRBV28 | . | . | CASNWDRGYTF | TGTGCCAGCAACTGGGATCGTGGCTACACCTTC
TRBJ2-1 | TRBV7-9 | many | TRBD2 | CASSRLGGPNEQFF | TGTGCCAGCAGCCGACTGGGAGGGCCCAATGAGCAGTTCTTC
TRBJ1-2 | TRBV14 | . | . | CASSQWQNGYTF | TGTGCCAGCAGCCAATGGCAGAACGGCTACACCTTC